The 2 T cell receptor beta chains given below trace back to one sample, sequenced in a study of T-cell reconstitution after alpha-beta-depleted transplantation in children. Unique molecular identifiers were incorporated during preparation of the TCRbeta library. Using its own MiXCR run on the PCR reads, TCRdb lists one record per CDR3 protein. In the table there are about 370,000 distinct CDR3 sequences, around 21% of which are singletons. The sample was PBMCs from the stem cell graft donor, taken from the stem cell graft. These receptors all stem from a human donor who donated a stem cell graft to a child with acute myeloid leukemia.

The rearrangement uses TRBV20-1 and TRBJ2-5, with TRBD1 matching 9 bases. The V segment lost 5 bases and the J segment 0 bases; nucleotides outside the gene matches: 13. Germline V gene sequence: CDR1 DFQATT, CDR2 SNEGSKA (reference sequence). This CDR3 region has 17 residues. The CDR3 is CSAAWTGATRYQETQYF. In nucleotides, the CDR3 is TGCAGTGCTGCCTGGACAGGGGCGACCCGGTACCAAGAGACCCAGTACTTC.

Only a few counts were recorded for this clonotype. The rearrangement uses TRBV29-1 and TRBJ2-3; D is unresolved. Germline CDR1 reads SQVTM; CDR2 reads ANQGSEA. The V end lost 4 bases, the J end lost 11 bases, and 13 bases lay between the germline ends. The CDR3 runs to 11 residues. CDR3 amino acids: CSVVRQTGQYF. The CDR3 DNA reads as TGCAGCGTTGTACGGCAAACCGGGCAGTATTTT.